These 12 T cell receptor beta chains share one sample of origin, sequenced in a study of T-cell memory formation after mild COVID-19. TCRdb processed the 5' RACE reads anew with MiXCR; each CDR3 protein has one entry. The sample yields about 400,000 distinct CDR3 sequences, 20% to 25% seen once. The sample was PBMCs or a T cell subset sorted from them (not recorded which). The receptors come from an adult woman who had mild COVID-19 (a few samples of this study predate the infection). Cell type and time point are not known.

This clonotype was detected only a few times. In DNA, the CDR3 is TGCAGCGTTGTGGGGCGTACCCCGGTCTACGAGCAGTACTTC. Residues: CSVVGRTPVYEQYF. The chain links TRBV29-1 to TRBJ2-7; D is possibly TRBD1 (5 bases). CDR1 and CDR2 (germline): SQVTM, ANQGSEA. The CDR3 is 14 amino acids. V was pared by 4 bases and J by 3 bases, with 16 bases between.

This clonotype was found a few times. The rearrangement joins TRBV6-5 to TRBJ1-4, with TRBD1 as a possible D gene (5 bases). The CDR3 is made up of 16 amino acids. In germline, CDR1 is MNHEY, CDR2 SVGAGI. Trimming pared 5 bases from V and 7 bases from J, leaving 20 bases between. The CDR3, as DNA: TGTGCCAGCAGTACTCGTAGGAGGGGCGAGAGTGAAAAACTGTTTTTT. This gives the protein CASSTRRRGESEKLFF.

This clonotype was counted between two and nine times. This chain links TRBV20-1 with TRBJ2-6; D gene ambiguous. Germline V gene data show CDR1 as DFQATT and CDR2 as SNEGSKA (reference sequence). Trimming removed 5 bases from V and 0 bases from J, with 2 bases in between. The CDR3 loop spans 12 amino acids. CDR3 amino acids: CSARSGANVLTF. CDR3 in DNA: TGCAGTGCTCGCTCTGGGGCCAACGTCCTGACTTTC.

The table lists this clonotype with many counts. The chain combines TRBV7-9 with TRBJ2-2, with D possibly matching TRBD1 (6 bases). Germline V CDR1 and CDR2: SEHNR, FQNEAQ (reference sequence). CDR3 size: 17 residues. Trimming stripped 3 bases from V and 5 bases from J, with 19 bases between. The CDR3 DNA is TGTGCCAGCAGCTTCGAACCCGGGACAATGGGGACCGGGGAGCTGTTTTTT. Translating it yields CASSFEPGTMGTGELFF.

This chain links TRBV3-1 with TRBJ1-1; the D is unclear. The CDR3 extends over 13 amino acids. The germline V and J ends were trimmed by 0 bases and 8 bases, with 10 bases remaining between them. Germline values: CDR1 LGHDT, CDR2 YNNKEL (reference sequence). CDR3 sequence reads: CASSQDPSREAFF. CDR3 DNA: TGTGCCAGCAGCCAAGATCCCTCCAGGGAAGCTTTCTTT.

This chain joins TRBV12-3 or TRBV12-4 and TRBJ2-6; D gene unclear. The CDR3 length is 15 residues. Trimming left V 9 bases short and J 4 bases short, with 16 bases between. The CDR3 region is CASRSQASGANVLTF. DNA for the CDR3: TGTGCCAGTAGATCCCAGGCATCGGGGGCCAACGTCCTGACTTTC.

This clonotype was observed a few times. The chain uses TRBV5-6 and TRBJ2-3; D not resolved. Trimming left V 0 bases short and J 8 bases short, with 10 bases between. Germline CDR1 SGHDT, CDR2 YYEEEE. This CDR3 has 13 amino acids. CDR3 loop: CASSLAPPGTQYF. The CDR3, as DNA: TGTGCCAGCAGCTTGGCCCCTCCGGGTACGCAGTATTTT.

This chain uses TRBV5-1 with TRBJ2-3; 9 bases are shared with TRBD2. The CDR3 sequence is 16 residues long. V dropped 0 bases and J dropped 4; count of bases not matched to a gene: 6. Germline V gives CDR1 SGHRS, CDR2 YFSETQ. This CDR3 reads CASSLEGLAGPDTQYF. DNA of the CDR3: TGCGCCAGCAGCTTGGAAGGGCTAGCGGGACCAGATACGCAGTATTTT.

The rearrangement uses TRBV5-1 and TRBJ2-5; 15 bases map to TRBD2. The trim removed 4 bases at V and 2 bases at J, leaving 6 bases unmatched. Germline CDR1 is SGHRS and CDR2 is YFSETQ. This CDR3 has 17 residues. CDR3 in DNA: TGCGCCAGCAGCCCGGGACTAGCGGGAGGACTACAAGAGACCCAGTACTTC. Amino acids: CASSPGLAGGLQETQYF.

The table lists this clonotype with a few counts. The rearrangement uses TRBV6-5 and TRBJ1-3, with D possibly TRBD1 on 5 matching bases. Per germline, CDR1 MNHEY and CDR2 SVGAGI. This CDR3 has 13 residues. The germline V and J ends were trimmed by 6 bases and 3 bases, with 9 bases remaining between them. This CDR3 reads CASRYQGGNTIYF. The CDR3 DNA reads as TGTGCCAGCAGGTACCAGGGTGGAAACACCATATATTTT.

The count of this clonotype is one. V and J are TRBV10-3 and TRBJ2-7; 10 bases are shared with TRBD1. J gave up 2 bases and V 6 bases, and 7 bases lay outside the gene matches. This CDR3 contains 15 residues. From germline, CDR1 is ENHRY and CDR2 SYGVKD. As DNA, the CDR3 is TGTGCCATCAGCGGGGACAGGGGTAAAACCTACGAGCAGTACTTC. Its translation: CAISGDRGKTYEQYF.

For the CDR3, the DNA is TGCAGCGTTGAAAGGGACTCCTACGAGCAGTACTTC. Encoded protein: CSVERDSYEQYF. The chain couples TRBV29-1 to TRBJ2-7; no clear D gene. The CDR3 sequence is 12 residues long. Trimming left V 2 bases short and J 0 bases short, with 5 bases between. Germline V gives CDR1 SQVTM, CDR2 ANQGSEA.